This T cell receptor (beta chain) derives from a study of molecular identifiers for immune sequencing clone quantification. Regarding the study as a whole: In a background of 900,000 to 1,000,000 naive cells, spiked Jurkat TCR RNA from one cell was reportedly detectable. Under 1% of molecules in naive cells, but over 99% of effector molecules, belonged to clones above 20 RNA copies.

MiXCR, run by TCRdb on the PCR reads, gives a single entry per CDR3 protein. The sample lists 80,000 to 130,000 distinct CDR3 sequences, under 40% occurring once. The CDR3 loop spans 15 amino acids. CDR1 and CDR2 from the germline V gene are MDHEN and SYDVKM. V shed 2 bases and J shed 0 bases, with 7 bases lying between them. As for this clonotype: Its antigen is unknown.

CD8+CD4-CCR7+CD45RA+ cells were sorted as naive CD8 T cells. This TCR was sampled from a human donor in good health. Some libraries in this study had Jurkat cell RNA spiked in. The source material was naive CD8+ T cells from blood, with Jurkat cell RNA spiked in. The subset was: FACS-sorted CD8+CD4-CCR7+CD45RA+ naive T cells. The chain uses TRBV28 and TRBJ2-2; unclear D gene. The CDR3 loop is CASSLHSANTGELFF. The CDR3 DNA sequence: TGTGCCAGCAGTTTACACAGCGCGAACACCGGGGAGCTGTTTTTT. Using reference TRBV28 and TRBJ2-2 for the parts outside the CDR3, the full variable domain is DVKVTQSSRYLVKRTGEKVFLECVQDMDHENMFWYRQDPGLGLRLIYFSYDVKMKEKGDIPEGYSVSREKKERFSLILESASTNQTSMYLCASSLHSANTGELFFGEGSRLTVL.